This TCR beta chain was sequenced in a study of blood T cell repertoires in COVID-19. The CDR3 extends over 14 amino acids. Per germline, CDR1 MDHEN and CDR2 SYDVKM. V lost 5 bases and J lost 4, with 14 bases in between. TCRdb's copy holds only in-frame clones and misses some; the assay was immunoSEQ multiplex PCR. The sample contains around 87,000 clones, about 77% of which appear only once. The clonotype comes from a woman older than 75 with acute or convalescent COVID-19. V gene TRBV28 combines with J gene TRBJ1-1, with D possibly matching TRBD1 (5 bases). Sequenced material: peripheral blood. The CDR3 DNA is TGTGCCAGCAGTCAATACCTGGGGGGCACTGAAGCTTTCTTT. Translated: CASSQYLGGTEAFF.